These 23 T cell receptor beta chains share one sample of origin, sequenced in a study of blood T cell repertoires in COVID-19. The protocol was immunoSEQ multiplex PCR, while the TCRdb copy is restricted to in-frame clones and leaves out a portion. The sample shows fewer than 250,000 clones, roughly nine tenths of them seen only once. What was sequenced was peripheral blood. These receptors all come from a woman in her 70s with acute or convalescent COVID-19.

In this sample, this clone turned up once. The chain has TRBV7-2 and TRBJ2-7, with D perhaps TRBD1 (6 bases). V lost 6 bases, J lost 0 bases, and 12 bases lay in between. The germline V gene encodes CDR1 SGHTA and CDR2 FQGNSA. This CDR3 is built from 14 residues. CDR3 sequence (DNA): TGTGCCAGCAGTTATGACAGGTACTCCTACGAGCAGTACTTC. This sequence encodes CASSYDRYSYEQYF.

V is TRBV4-1 and J is TRBJ1-1; 8 bases map to TRBD1. This CDR3 is built from 14 residues. CDR1 and CDR2 from the germline V gene are MGHRA and YSYEKL. V gave up 4 bases and J gave up 6 bases; unmatched junction bases: 7. The CDR3 reads CASSPRTGNAEAFF. CDR3 coding DNA: TGCGCCAGCAGCCCACGGACAGGGAATGCTGAAGCTTTCTTT.

This chain uses TRBV18 with TRBJ2-6; a possible D gene is TRBD2 (5 bases). The CDR3 spans 13 residues. Trimming pared 6 bases from V and 4 bases from J, leaving 7 bases between. CDR1 is KGHSH and CDR2 is LQKENI in the germline V gene. CDR3 nucleotides: TGTGCCAGCTCCCCGGGGGGGGCCAACGTCCTGACTTTC. This gives the protein CASSPGGANVLTF.

V usage is TRBV14 and J usage is TRBJ1-6, with TRBD1 matching 7 bases. V shed 3 bases, J shed 5 bases, and the junction held 7 bases outside the gene matches. CDR1 SGHDN and CDR2 FVKESK come from the germline V gene. The CDR3 is 16 residues long. The CDR3 nucleotides read TGTGCCAGCAGCCATCGGGTGGGACAGAATAATTCACCCCTCCACTTT. Protein sequence: CASSHRVGQNNSPLHF.

The chain employs TRBV11-3 and TRBJ2-3, with 13 bases lining up with TRBD2. The CDR3 extends over 16 amino acids. Germline V gene lookup returns CDR1 SGHNT and CDR2 YENEEA. With 3 bases clipped from V and 2 bases from J, the junction kept 2 bases outside the gene matches. The CDR3 sequence is CASSFGTSGITDTQYF. For the CDR3, the DNA is TGTGCCAGCAGCTTCGGGACTAGCGGGATCACAGATACGCAGTATTTT.

V usage is TRBV19 and J usage is TRBJ1-4, with 7 bases that match TRBD1. CDR1 LNHDA and CDR2 SQIVND come from the germline V gene (reference sequence). Unmatched junction bases numbered 4, after V lost 5 bases and J lost 1 base. The CDR3 has 15 amino acids. This CDR3 is CASSSHRGTNEKLFF. The CDR3 DNA is TGTGCCAGTAGTTCTCACAGGGGAACTAATGAAAAACTGTTTTTT.

V and J are TRBV7-8 and TRBJ1-1, with D hard to call. V was cut by 4 bases and J by 5 bases, with 11 bases left in between. The CDR3 runs to 13 residues. Germline assignment: CDR1 SGHVS and CDR2 FQNEAQ. The chain's CDR3 is CASSSSAGTEAFF. In DNA, the CDR3 is TGTGCCAGCAGCTCCTCAGCCGGGACTGAAGCTTTCTTT. The complete variable domain, with remaining parts taken from reference TRBV7-8 and TRBJ1-1, reads GAGVSQSPRYKVAKRGQDVALRCDPISGHVSLFWYQQALGQGPEFLTYFQNEAQLDKSGLPSDRFFAERPEGSVSTLKIQRTQQEDSAVYLCASSSSAGTEAFFGQGTRLTVV.

V and J are TRBV5-1 and TRBJ2-7; 12 nucleotides line up with TRBD2. The V gene's germline CDR1 is SGHRS and CDR2 YFSETQ. V lost 4 bases to trimming and J lost 2 bases; unmatched junction nucleotides: 4. CDR3 length equals 15 residues. The CDR3 sequence: CASSPRTSGAYEQYF. The CDR3 DNA sequence: TGCGCCAGCAGCCCTAGGACTAGCGGGGCCTACGAGCAGTACTTC. Together with reference TRBV5-1 and TRBJ2-7, the CDR3 gives the full variable domain: KAGVTQTPRYLIKTRGQQVTLSCSPISGHRSVSWYQQTPGQGLQFLFEYFSETQRNKGNFPGRFSGRQFSNSRSEMNVSTLELGDSALYLCASSPRTSGAYEQYFGPGTRLTVT.

The rearrangement uses TRBV6-5 and TRBJ2-5, with D perhaps matching TRBD2 (5 bases). CDR1 is MNHEY, CDR2 SVGAGI, per germline. The CDR3 extends over 15 amino acids. With 2 bases removed from V and 2 bases from J, the gap between germline ends came to 12 bases. CDR3 region: CASSYGLALQETQYF. CDR3 sequence (DNA): TGTGCCAGCAGTTACGGGCTAGCTTTACAAGAGACCCAGTACTTC.

The DNA for the CDR3 is TGTGCCAGCAGCTTAAGCCGGGCCGGGGAGCTGTTTTTT. Encoded protein: CASSLSRAGELFF. The chain has TRBV7-3 and TRBJ2-2; D uncertain. The CDR3 spans 13 residues. Deletions cut 1 base from V and 6 bases from J, with 6 bases between. Germline CDR1 SGHTA, CDR2 FQGTGA.

V and J are TRBV7-6 and TRBJ2-2, with 7 bases identical to TRBD2. The CDR3 contains 19 residues. Germline CDR1 is SGHVS and CDR2 is FNYEAQ. V dropped 1 base and J dropped 4; count of bases not matched to a gene: 15. This chain's CDR3 is CASSLVGGGPTSTTGELFF. CDR3 coding DNA: TGTGCCAGCAGCTTAGTGGGCGGGGGACCAACGTCGACCACCGGGGAGCTGTTTTTT.

The V and J genes are TRBV3-1 (or the pseudogene TRBV3-2) and TRBJ2-2; no firm D call. The CDR3 length is 12 residues. The germline gives CDR1 LGHDT, CDR2 YNNKEL (reference sequence). Trimming stripped 3 bases from V and 6 bases from J, with 5 bases between. The CDR3 region is CASSHSPGELFF. Written as DNA, the CDR3 is TGTGCCAGCAGCCACTCCCCCGGGGAGCTGTTTTTT.

V usage is TRBV6-5 and J usage is TRBJ1-4, with D possibly TRBD1 on 6 matching bases. Trimming removed 4 bases at V and 6 bases at J, with 15 bases between. Germline-derived CDR1 and CDR2 are MNHEY and SVGAGI. The CDR3 is 15 amino acids. The CDR3, as DNA: TGTGCCAGCAGTTCATCAGGGGTTGTGTATGAAAAACTGTTTTTT. As protein: CASSSSGVVYEKLFF.

The chain combines TRBV6-5 with TRBJ2-1, with D tentatively TRBD2 (7 bases). Germline-derived CDR1 and CDR2 are MNHEY and SVGAGI. Trimming shortened V by 4 bases and J by 7 bases, and 17 bases separated the two germline ends. The CDR3 extends over 15 amino acids. In DNA, the CDR3 is TGTGCCAGCAGTTTAGAAGGGGGGGGCGGGAATGAGCAGTTCTTC. Its protein product is CASSLEGGGGNEQFF.

The chain has TRBV27 and TRBJ1-2; 8 bases fit TRBD1. With 7 bases clipped from V and 8 bases from J, the junction kept 6 bases outside the gene matches. Germline CDR1 reads MNHEY; CDR2 reads SMNVEV (reference sequence). CDR3 length: 12 amino acids. CDR3 residues: CASKQGGRGYTF. The CDR3 DNA reads as TGTGCCAGCAAACAGGGGGGGAGAGGCTACACCTTC.

With respect to this clone: At one of its ends the junction is not consistent with the germline gene, which may arise from a read error. The chain links TRBV7-7 to TRBJ2-1; D possibly corresponds to TRBD1 (5 bases). CDR1 is SSHAT and CDR2 is FNYEAQ in the germline V gene (reference sequence). The CDR3 loop spans 16 amino acids. The CDR3 is CASSLASGPTDNEQFF. The CDR3, as DNA: TGTGCTAGCAGCTTAGCATCAGGGCCGACCGACAATGAGCAGTTCTTC.

The V and J genes are TRBV18 and TRBJ2-7; D gene ambiguous. The V gene's germline CDR1 is KGHSH and CDR2 LQKENI. Between the trimmed V and J ends, which lost 4 bases and 5 bases, there was a span of 12 bases. The CDR3 runs to 13 residues. Here the CDR3 reads CASSLSLLDEQYF. In nucleotides, the CDR3 is TGTGCCAGCTCACTATCCTTACTCGACGAGCAGTACTTC.

This clone has a handful of counts. This chain uses TRBV6-5 with TRBJ2-1, with 9 nucleotides matching TRBD2. The germline V gene has CDR1 MNHEY and CDR2 SVGAGI. CDR3 size: 15 residues. Unmatched junction bases numbered 9, after V lost 0 bases and J lost 12 bases. The CDR3 sequence: CASSYSASGTMRQFF. The CDR3 DNA reads TGTGCCAGCAGTTACTCGGCTAGCGGGACAATGAGGCAGTTCTTC.

The chain links TRBV2 to TRBJ2-1, with D possibly TRBD2 on 6 matching bases. The V end lost 0 bases, the J end lost 9 bases, and 12 bases lay between the germline ends. The V gene's germline CDR1 is SNHLY and CDR2 FYNNEI. The length of the CDR3 is 14 residues. CDR3 sequence: CASSEASGQAEQFF. The CDR3 coding sequence is TGTGCCAGCAGTGAAGCTAGCGGACAAGCTGAGCAGTTCTTC.

The J gene is TRBJ1-5, the V gene TRBV12-5; 7 bases align to TRBD1. CDR3 size: 14 residues. Germline V lookup: CDR1 LGHNT, CDR2 FRNRAP. V was pared by 6 bases and J by 1 base, with 3 bases of the junction left unmatched. Written as DNA, the CDR3 is TGTGCTAGTGGAACGGGACAGAGCAATCAGCCCCAGCATTTT. It encodes CASGTGQSNQPQHF.

The chain uses TRBV19 and TRBJ2-6; D possibly corresponds to TRBD2 (5 bases). V gave up 7 bases and J gave up 1 base, with 11 bases separating them. Germline V gene sequence: CDR1 LNHDA, CDR2 SQIVND (reference sequence). This CDR3 region has 15 residues. In DNA form, the CDR3 reads TGTGCCAGTACCCCTAGGACTTCTGGGGCCAACGTCCTGACTTTC. Translating it yields CASTPRTSGANVLTF. The variable domain in full, completed from reference TRBV19 and TRBJ2-6, reads DGGITQSPKYLFRKEGQNVTLSCEQNLNHDAMYWYRQDPGQGLRLIYYSQIVNDFQKGDIAEGYSVSREKKESFPLTVTSAQKNPTAFYLCASTPRTSGANVLTFGAGSRLTVL.

The count of this clone is one. This chain links TRBV11-2 with TRBJ1-1; D unresolved. V lost 1 base to trimming and J lost 4 bases, with 16 bases between them. Germline assignment: CDR1 SGHAT and CDR2 FQNNGV. The CDR3 has 16 residues. CDR3 bases: TGTGCCAGCAGCTTAGCTGAGGCCCGCGTCGGCACTGAAGCTTTCTTT. This translates into CASSLAEARVGTEAFF.

This chain connects TRBV6-2 or TRBV6-3 to TRBJ2-1, with TRBD2 matching 12 bases. The CDR3 contains 16 residues. CDR1 is MNHEY, CDR2 SVGEGT, per germline. Trimming at V came to 2 bases and at J to 10 bases, leaving 9 bases not matched to a gene. CDR3 sequence: CASSYTSRLAGGEQFF. The CDR3 nucleotides are TGTGCCAGCAGTTACACCTCGCGGCTAGCGGGAGGGGAGCAGTTCTTC.